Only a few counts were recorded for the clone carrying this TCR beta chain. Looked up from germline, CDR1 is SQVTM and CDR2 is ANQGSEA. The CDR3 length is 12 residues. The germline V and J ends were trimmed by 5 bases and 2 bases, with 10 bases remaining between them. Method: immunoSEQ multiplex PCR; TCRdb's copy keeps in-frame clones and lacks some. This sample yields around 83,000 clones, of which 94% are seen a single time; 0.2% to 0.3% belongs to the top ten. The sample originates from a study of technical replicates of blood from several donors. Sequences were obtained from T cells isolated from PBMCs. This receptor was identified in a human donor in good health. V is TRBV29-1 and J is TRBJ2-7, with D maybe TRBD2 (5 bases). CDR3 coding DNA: TGCAGCGTTCCTGGACTTACCTACGAGCAGTACTTC. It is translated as CSVPGLTYEQYF.